The 11 T cell receptor beta chains below all came from one sample that was sequenced in a study of T cell clonality in common variable immunodeficiency. The table came from immunoSEQ multiplex PCR; TCRdb's copy has only in-frame clones and leaves some out. The sample was found to contain some 38,000 clones, and every one recurs. The specimen sequenced was peripheral blood mononuclear cells. The receptors were gathered from a person aged 18 to 70 in good health.

This clone was detected ten times or more. CDR3 region: CASSARDYNQETQYF. Partial CDR3 DNA: TGTGCCAGCAGCGCCCGGGACTACAACCAAGAGACC. The genes are TRBV7-9 and TRBJ2-5; 7 nucleotides agree with TRBD2. The CDR3 end lies 3 residues beyond the end of the read and is filled in from the germline J gene. J was trimmed by 0 bases and V by 5 bases; bases with no gene match: 6. The germline V gene encodes CDR1 SEHNR and CDR2 FQNEAQ (reference sequence). The CDR3 has 15 amino acids.

This clone has only a few counts. The sequenced fragment ends 3 residues before the CDR3 boundary, so the rest is inferred from the germline J gene. The chain has TRBV19 and TRBJ2-1, with 10 bases identical to TRBD2. The V and J ends lost 5 bases and 7 bases, in that order; junction bases with no gene match: 17. CDR3 length: 18 amino acids. Germline values: CDR1 LNHDA, CDR2 SQIVND (reference sequence). CDR3 DNA (partial): TGTGCCAGTAGTTATTTCGGACTAGCGGTCACTGGGAGGAATGAG. Protein sequence: CASSYFGLAVTGRNE. The whole CDR3 protein is CASSYFGLAVTGRNEQFF.

This clone showed up many times. The read finishes 3 residues shy of the CDR3 end, and the germline J gene is used to complete it. This chain joins TRBV20-1 and TRBJ1-2; D is perhaps TRBD1 (5 bases). From germline, CDR1 is DFQATT and CDR2 SNEGSKA (reference sequence). The CDR3 consists of 13 residues. CDR3 sequence: CSAREGGLSGYTF. The sequenced CDR3 bases are TGCAGTGCTAGAGAGGGGGGGTTGAGCGGC.

This clone was counted ten times or more. The read is 3 residues too short to cover the CDR3 end, so that end is filled in from the germline J gene. The genes are TRBV20-1 and TRBJ1-6, with 9 bases aligning to TRBD1. V lost 2 bases, J lost 7 bases, and 12 bases stayed unmatched. CDR3 length: 17 amino acids. Germline V lookup: CDR1 DFQATT, CDR2 SNEGSKA (reference sequence). CDR3 DNA (partial): TGCAGTGCTAGATCCGGGACAGGGTCGCCATTAAATTCACCC. This codes for CSARSGTGSPLNSP. The entire CDR3 sequence reads CSARSGTGSPLNSPLHF.

There are many counts of this clone. The read ends 3 residues before the CDR3 terminus; that terminus is restored from the germline J gene. The chain has TRBV30 and TRBJ2-2; possible D gene TRBD2, 7 bases. Trimming shortened V by 7 bases and J by 7 bases, and 16 bases separated the two germline ends. CDR3 length: 13 amino acids. Germline lookup yields CDR1 GTSNPN and CDR2 SVGIG (reference sequence). The sequenced part of the CDR3 DNA is TGTGCCTCCCAGGGGAGGGGTCGCGGGGAG. Protein sequence: CASQGRGRGE. The full CDR3 protein reads CASQGRGRGELFF.

This clone has a count of ten or more. An end of the junction differs from the germline gene, which may be a read error. CDR3 protein: CASSQDGLAGGQATQYF. The sequenced CDR3 bases are TGCGCCAGCAGCCAAGATGGGCTAGCGGGGGGGCAGGCCACG. The V and J genes are TRBV4-2 and TRBJ2-3; TRBD2 matches at 12 bases. The sequence runs out 3 residues before the end of the CDR3; the remainder is reconstructed from the germline J gene. Germline CDR1 reads LGHNA; CDR2 reads YNFKEQ. This CDR3 is built from 17 residues.

In this sample, this clone turned up many times. The CDR3 end falls 3 residues outside the read, so it is completed with the germline J gene. The chain carries TRBV7-8 and TRBJ1-3; weak D call: TRBD1 (6 bases). Germline V gene lookup returns CDR1 SGHVS and CDR2 FQNEAQ. V was pared by 5 bases and J by 0 bases, with 17 bases between. The CDR3 totals 17 residues. The CDR3 sequence: CASSPRTDFNSGNTIYF. The CDR3 bases that were read are TGTGCCAGCAGCCCACGGACAGACTTCAACTCTGGAAACACC.

This clone showed up many times. With the read ending 3 residues before the CDR3 end, the germline J gene is used to fill in that end. The rearrangement uses TRBV10-3 and TRBJ1-1; D might be TRBD1 (6 bases). The germline V gene encodes CDR1 ENHRY and CDR2 SYGVKD. Trimming pared 7 bases from V and 0 bases from J, leaving 9 bases between. The CDR3 consists of 13 residues. The CDR3 spells CAIKGDLNTEAFF. CDR3 DNA (partial): TGTGCCATCAAGGGGGATCTGAACACTGAA.

With regard to this clone: The DNA ends 3 residues before the CDR3 does, and the rest of the CDR3 is filled in from the germline J gene. The chain joins TRBV6-1 to TRBJ1-6; 9 positions match TRBD1. Trimming cost V 4 bases and J 9 bases; bases outside gene matches: 7. The CDR3 covers 15 residues. Germline V gene sequence: CDR1 MNHNS, CDR2 SASEGT. CDR3 region: CASSGRGQGFSPLHF. The part of the CDR3 DNA that was read is TGTGCCAGCAGTGGAAGGGGACAGGGTTTTTCACCC.

This clone was seen many times. The read ends 3 residues shy of where the CDR3 ends; the end is completed using the germline J gene. The gene calls are TRBV7-9 and TRBJ2-7; 9 positions match TRBD1. Trimming removed 0 bases from V and 4 bases from J; junction bases left unmatched: 4. Germline V lookup: CDR1 SEHNR, CDR2 FQNEAQ (reference sequence). The CDR3 extends over 15 amino acids. This chain's CDR3 is CASSLAPTGGYEQYF. The CDR3 bases that were read are TGTGCCAGCAGCTTAGCTCCGACAGGGGGGTACGAG. The full variable domain, in which reference TRBV7-9 and TRBJ2-7 provide the parts outside the CDR3, is DTGVSQNPRHKITKRGQNVTFRCDPISEHNRLYWYRQTLGQGPEFLTYFQNEAQLEKSRLLSDRFSAERPKGSFSTLEIQRTEQGDSAMYLCASSLAPTGGYEQYFGPGTRLTVT.

This clone was counted many times. The read falls 3 residues short of the CDR3 end, and the missing part is taken from the germline J gene. This chain uses TRBV7-3 with TRBJ1-1; 8 positions match TRBD1. CDR3 length equals 15 residues. After removal of 1 base from V and 4 bases from J, the junction contained 5 bases not matched to a gene. The germline V gene has CDR1 SGHTA and CDR2 FQGTGA. Partial CDR3 DNA: TGTGCCAGCAGCTTAAGTACAGGGGGAGGCACTGAA. Translated: CASSLSTGGGTE. The complete CDR3 sequence is CASSLSTGGGTEAFF.